The T cell receptor beta chain described here comes from a study of cytomegalovirus exposure and HLA in healthy donors. Per germline, CDR1 MNHEY and CDR2 SVGAGI. CDR3 length equals 14 residues. The V end lost 0 bases, the J end lost 7 bases, and 12 bases lay between the germline ends. In the PCR, 60 Vbeta and 13 Jbeta primers were used. Measured with immunoSEQ multiplex PCR; TCRdb has only the in-frame clones, and not every one. Counted here are about 150,000 clones, about 70% occurring once; the ten biggest clones make up 2.5% to 3%. The sample comprised PBMCs. The chain carries TRBV6-5 and TRBJ1-2; D is unresolved. This receptor was taken from a man aged 18 to 30 in good health and CMV-seronegative. The CDR3 sequence: CASSYSGLSRGYTF. CDR3 nucleotides: TGTGCCAGCAGTTACTCCGGTCTCTCCCGTGGCTACACCTTC.